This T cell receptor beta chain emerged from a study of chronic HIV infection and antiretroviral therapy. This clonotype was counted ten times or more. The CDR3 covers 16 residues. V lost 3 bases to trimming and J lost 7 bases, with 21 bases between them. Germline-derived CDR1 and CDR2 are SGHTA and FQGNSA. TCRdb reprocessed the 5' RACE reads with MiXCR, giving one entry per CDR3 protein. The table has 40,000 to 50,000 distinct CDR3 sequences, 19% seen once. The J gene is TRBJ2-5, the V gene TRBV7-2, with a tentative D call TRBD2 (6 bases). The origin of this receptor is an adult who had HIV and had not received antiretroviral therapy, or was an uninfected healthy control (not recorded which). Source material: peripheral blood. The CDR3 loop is CASSLMWGTGERTQYF. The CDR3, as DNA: TGTGCCAGCAGCTTGATGTGGGGTACGGGGGAGCGGACCCAGTACTTC.